This entry describes one T cell receptor (beta chain). What it recognizes is unknown. The sample originates from a study of T cells in Graves' hyperthyroidism and ophthalmopathy. Study results and caveats: A model built on 13 V-J features separated ophthalmopathy from stable hyperthyroidism. Most expanded thyroid clonotypes above 0.001 also appeared in blood.

On the basis of clinical symptoms, serum thyroxine and TRAb, thyroid ultrasound and orbital computed tomography, diagnoses were made. The TCR beta CDR3 regions underwent amplification using RNA transcripts as the source. Using the HTBI primer set, a first-round RT-PCR was run on the TCR CDR3. MiXCR, run by TCRdb on the multiplex PCR reads, gives a single entry per CDR3 protein. The sample has fewer than 700,000 distinct CDR3 sequences, about 16% seen once. Germline values: CDR1 MDHEN, CDR2 SYDVKM. The CDR3 totals 14 residues. The germline V and J ends were trimmed by 11 bases and 3 bases, with 20 bases remaining between them.

Sequencing was done on a sample of blood. The sequence was obtained from a woman in her thirties with Graves' hyperthyroidism. The V gene is TRBV28, the J gene TRBJ2-7, with D perhaps matching TRBD1 (6 bases). CDR3 sequence (DNA): TGTGCCGGTAGTCCAACAGGGAAAGACTACGAGCAGTACTTC. This translates into CAGSPTGKDYEQYF.